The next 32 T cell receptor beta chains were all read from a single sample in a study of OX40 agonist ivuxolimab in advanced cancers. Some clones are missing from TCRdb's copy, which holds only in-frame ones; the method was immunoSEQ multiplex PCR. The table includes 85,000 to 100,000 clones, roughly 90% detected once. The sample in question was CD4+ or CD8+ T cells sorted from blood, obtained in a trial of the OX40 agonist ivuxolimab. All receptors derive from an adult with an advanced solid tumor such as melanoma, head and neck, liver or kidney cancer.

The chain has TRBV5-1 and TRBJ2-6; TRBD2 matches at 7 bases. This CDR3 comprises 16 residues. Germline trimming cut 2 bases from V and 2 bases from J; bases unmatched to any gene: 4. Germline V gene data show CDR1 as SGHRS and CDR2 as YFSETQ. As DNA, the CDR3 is TGCGCCAGCAGCTTACGGGGAGGGGCTGGGGCCAACGTCCTGACTTTC. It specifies CASSLRGGAGANVLTF. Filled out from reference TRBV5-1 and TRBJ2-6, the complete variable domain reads KAGVTQTPRYLIKTRGQQVTLSCSPISGHRSVSWYQQTPGQGLQFLFEYFSETQRNKGNFPGRFSGRQFSNSRSEMNVSTLELGDSALYLCASSLRGGAGANVLTFGAGSRLTVL.

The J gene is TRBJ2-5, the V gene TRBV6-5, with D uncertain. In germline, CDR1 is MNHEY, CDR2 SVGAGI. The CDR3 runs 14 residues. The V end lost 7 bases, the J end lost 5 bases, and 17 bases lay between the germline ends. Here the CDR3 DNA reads TGTGCCAGCACCTTAAGTCGGCAAAAGGAGACCCAGTACTTC. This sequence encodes CASTLSRQKETQYF.

This CDR3 is CASSGRDSFSQYF. CDR3 DNA sequence: TGTGCCAGCAGCGGGCGGGACTCATTTTCTCAGTACTTC. J is TRBJ2-5 and V is TRBV5-6, with D possibly being TRBD2 (6 bases). The germline gives CDR1 SGHDT, CDR2 YYEEEE. This CDR3 region has 13 residues. V shed 4 bases and J shed 11 bases, with 18 bases lying between them.

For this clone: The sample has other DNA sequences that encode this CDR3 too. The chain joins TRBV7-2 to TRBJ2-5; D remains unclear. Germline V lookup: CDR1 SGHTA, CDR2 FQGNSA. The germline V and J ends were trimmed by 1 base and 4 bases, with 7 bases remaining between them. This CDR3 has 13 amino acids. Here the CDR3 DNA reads TGTGCCAGCAGCTTAGGGCAGAGAGAGACCCAGTACTTC. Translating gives CASSLGQRETQYF.

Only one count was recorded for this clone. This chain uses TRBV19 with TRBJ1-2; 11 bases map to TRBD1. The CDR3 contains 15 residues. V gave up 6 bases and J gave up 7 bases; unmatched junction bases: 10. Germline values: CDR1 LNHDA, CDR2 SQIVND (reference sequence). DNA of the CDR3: TGTGCCAGTAGGCAAACCGGGACAGGGGGACTTGGCTACACCTTC. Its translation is CASRQTGTGGLGYTF.

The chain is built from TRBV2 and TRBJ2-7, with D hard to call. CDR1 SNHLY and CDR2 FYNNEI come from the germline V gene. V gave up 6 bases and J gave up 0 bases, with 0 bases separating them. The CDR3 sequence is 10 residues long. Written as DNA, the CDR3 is TGTGCCAGCAGCTCCTACGAGCAGTACTTC. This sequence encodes CASSSYEQYF.

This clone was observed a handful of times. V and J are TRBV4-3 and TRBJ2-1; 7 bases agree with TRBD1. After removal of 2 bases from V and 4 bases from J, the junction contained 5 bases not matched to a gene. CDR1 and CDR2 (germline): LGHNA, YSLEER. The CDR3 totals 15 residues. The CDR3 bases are TGCGCCAGCAGCCAACCGGGACAGATTTACAATGAGCAGTTCTTC. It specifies CASSQPGQIYNEQFF.

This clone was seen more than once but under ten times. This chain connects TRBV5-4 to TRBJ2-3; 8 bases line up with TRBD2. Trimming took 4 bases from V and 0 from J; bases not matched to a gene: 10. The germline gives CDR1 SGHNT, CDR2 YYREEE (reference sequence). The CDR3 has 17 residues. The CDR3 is CASSPRGGAGSTDTQYF. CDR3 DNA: TGTGCCAGCAGCCCCCGGGGGGGAGCGGGGAGCACAGATACGCAGTATTTT.

This chain's CDR3 is CASSSGTGVHNYGYTF. The DNA for the CDR3 is TGCGCCAGCAGCTCCGGGACAGGGGTACATAACTATGGCTACACCTTC. The chain couples TRBV5-1 to TRBJ1-2; TRBD1 matches at 10 bases. The CDR3 loop spans 16 amino acids. Germline V gene data show CDR1 as SGHRS and CDR2 as YFSETQ. J lost 1 base, V lost 3 bases, and 6 bases had no gene match.

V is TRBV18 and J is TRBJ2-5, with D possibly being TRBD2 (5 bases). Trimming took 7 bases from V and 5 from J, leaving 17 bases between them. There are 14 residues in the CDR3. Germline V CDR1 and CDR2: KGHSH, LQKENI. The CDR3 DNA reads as TGTGCCAGCTTGAGGCGGGTGACGGGCGAGACCCAGTACTTC. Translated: CASLRRVTGETQYF.

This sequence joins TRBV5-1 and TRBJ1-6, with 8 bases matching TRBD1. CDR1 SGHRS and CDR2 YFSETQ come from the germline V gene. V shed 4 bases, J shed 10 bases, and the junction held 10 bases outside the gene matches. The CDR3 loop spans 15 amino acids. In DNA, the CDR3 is TGCGCCAGCAGCAATTCAGGGGGCGCTGGGTCACCCCTCCACTTT. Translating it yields CASSNSGGAGSPLHF.

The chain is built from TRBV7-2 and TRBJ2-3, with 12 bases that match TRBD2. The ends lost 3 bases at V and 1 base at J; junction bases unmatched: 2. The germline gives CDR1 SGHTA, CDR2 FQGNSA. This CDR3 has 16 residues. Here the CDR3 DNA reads TGTGCCAGCAGCTTTCGGACTAGCGGGGGCACAGATACGCAGTATTTT. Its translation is CASSFRTSGGTDTQYF.

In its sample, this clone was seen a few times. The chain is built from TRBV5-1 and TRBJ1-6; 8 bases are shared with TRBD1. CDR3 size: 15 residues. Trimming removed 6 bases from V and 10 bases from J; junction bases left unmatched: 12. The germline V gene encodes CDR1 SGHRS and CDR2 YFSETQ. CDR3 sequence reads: CASTPGAGGESPLHF. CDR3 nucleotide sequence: TGCGCCAGCACCCCGGGGGCAGGGGGCGAATCACCCCTCCACTTT.

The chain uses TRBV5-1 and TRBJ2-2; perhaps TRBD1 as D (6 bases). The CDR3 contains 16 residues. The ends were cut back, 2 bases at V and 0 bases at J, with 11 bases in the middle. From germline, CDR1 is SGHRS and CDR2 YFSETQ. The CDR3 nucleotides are TGCGCCAGCAGCTTTATTGGGACATCGAACACCGGGGAGCTGTTTTTT. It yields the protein CASSFIGTSNTGELFF.

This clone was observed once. Here the CDR3 reads CASSLTWTESYEQYF. CDR3 nucleotide sequence: TGTGCCAGCAGTTTAACTTGGACAGAGTCCTACGAGCAGTACTTC. The J gene is TRBJ2-7, the V gene TRBV27; D possibly corresponds to TRBD1 (6 bases). V dropped 2 bases and J dropped 1 base, with 12 bases sitting between them. The CDR3 has 15 amino acids. Germline CDR1 is MNHEY and CDR2 is SMNVEV (reference sequence).

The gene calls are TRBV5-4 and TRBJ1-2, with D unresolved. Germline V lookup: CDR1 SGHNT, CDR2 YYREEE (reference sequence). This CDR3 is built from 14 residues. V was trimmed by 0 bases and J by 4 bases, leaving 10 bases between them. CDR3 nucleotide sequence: TGTGCCAGCAGCTTGGCCCGGGAGTCCTATGGCTACACCTTC. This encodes CASSLARESYGYTF.

The CDR3 DNA follows: TGTGCCAGCAGTTCCGGGACGGAAAACTATGGCTACACCTTC. This codes for CASSSGTENYGYTF. The J gene is TRBJ1-2, the V gene TRBV28; a weak D match, TRBD1 (5 bases). Trimming took 4 bases from V and 2 from J, leaving 11 bases between them. Germline CDR1 and CDR2: MDHEN and SYDVKM. CDR3 length: 14 amino acids.

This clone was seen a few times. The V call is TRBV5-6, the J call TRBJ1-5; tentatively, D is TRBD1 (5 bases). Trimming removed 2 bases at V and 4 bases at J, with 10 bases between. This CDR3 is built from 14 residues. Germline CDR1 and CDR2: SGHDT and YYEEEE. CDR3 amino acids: CASSFQGGNQPQHF. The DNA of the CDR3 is TGTGCCAGCAGCTTTCAGGGAGGGAATCAGCCCCAGCATTTT.

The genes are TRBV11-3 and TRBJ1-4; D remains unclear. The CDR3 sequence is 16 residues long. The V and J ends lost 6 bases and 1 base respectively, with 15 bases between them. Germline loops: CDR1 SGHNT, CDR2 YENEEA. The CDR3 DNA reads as TGTGCCAGCAGTCCCAATCCGACGGAAACTAATGAAAAACTGTTTTTT. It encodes CASSPNPTETNEKLFF. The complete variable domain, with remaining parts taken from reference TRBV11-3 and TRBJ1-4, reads EAGVVQSPRYKIIEKKQPVAFWCNPISGHNTLYWYLQNLGQGPELLIRYENEEAVDDSQLPKDRFSAERLKGVDSTLKIQPAELGDSAVYLCASSPNPTETNEKLFFGSGTQLSVL.

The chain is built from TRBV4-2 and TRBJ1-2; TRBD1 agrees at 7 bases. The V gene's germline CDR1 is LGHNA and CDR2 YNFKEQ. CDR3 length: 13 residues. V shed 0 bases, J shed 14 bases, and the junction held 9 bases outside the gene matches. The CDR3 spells CASSQDRDRARTF. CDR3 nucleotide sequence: TGTGCCAGCAGCCAAGATCGAGACAGGGCGCGTACCTTC.

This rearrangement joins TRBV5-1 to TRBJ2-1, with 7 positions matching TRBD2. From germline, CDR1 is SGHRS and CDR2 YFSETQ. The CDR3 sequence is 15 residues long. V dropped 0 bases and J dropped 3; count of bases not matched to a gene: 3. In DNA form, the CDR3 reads TGCGCCAGCAGCTTGGACGGCGGGGGCTACAATGAGCAGTTCTTC. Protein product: CASSLDGGGYNEQFF.

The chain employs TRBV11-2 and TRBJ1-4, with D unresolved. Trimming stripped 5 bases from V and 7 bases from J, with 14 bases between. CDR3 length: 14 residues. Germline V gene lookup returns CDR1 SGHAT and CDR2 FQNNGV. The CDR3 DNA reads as TGTGCCAGCAGCCCCCTCAGTCGATTTGAAAAACTGTTTTTT. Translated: CASSPLSRFEKLFF.

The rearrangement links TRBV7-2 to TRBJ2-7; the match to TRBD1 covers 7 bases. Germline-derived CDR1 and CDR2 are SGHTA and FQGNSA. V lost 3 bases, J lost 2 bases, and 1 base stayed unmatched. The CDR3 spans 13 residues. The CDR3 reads CASSLTGPYEQYF. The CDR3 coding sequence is TGTGCCAGCAGCTTGACAGGGCCCTACGAGCAGTACTTC.

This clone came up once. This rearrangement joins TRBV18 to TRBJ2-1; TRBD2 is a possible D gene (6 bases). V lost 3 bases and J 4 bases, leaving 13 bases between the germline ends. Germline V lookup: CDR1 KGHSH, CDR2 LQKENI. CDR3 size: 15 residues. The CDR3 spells CASSPRAGSYNEQFF. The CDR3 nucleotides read TGTGCCAGCTCACCGCGAGCGGGTTCTTACAATGAGCAGTTCTTC.

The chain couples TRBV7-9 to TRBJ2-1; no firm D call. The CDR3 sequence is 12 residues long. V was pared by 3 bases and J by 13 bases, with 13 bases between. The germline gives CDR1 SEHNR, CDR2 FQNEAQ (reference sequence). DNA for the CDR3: TGTGCCAGCAGCTTTTTACTCCCTCGCCAGTTCTTC. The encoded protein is CASSFLLPRQFF. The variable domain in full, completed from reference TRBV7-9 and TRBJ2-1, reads DTGVSQNPRHKITKRGQNVTFRCDPISEHNRLYWYRQTLGQGPEFLTYFQNEAQLEKSRLLSDRFSAERPKGSFSTLEIQRTEQGDSAMYLCASSFLLPRQFFGPGTRLTVL.

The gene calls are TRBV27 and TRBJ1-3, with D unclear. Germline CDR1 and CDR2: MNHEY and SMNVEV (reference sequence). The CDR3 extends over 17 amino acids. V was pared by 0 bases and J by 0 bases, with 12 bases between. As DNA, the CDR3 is TGTGCCAGCAGTTTATCCCGCACACAGTCCTCTGGAAACACCATATATTTT. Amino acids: CASSLSRTQSSGNTIYF.

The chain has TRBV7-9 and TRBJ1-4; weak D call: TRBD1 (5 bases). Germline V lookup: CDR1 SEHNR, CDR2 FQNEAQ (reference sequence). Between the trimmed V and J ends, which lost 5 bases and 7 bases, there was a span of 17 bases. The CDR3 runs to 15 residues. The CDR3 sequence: CASSAVGGRGEKLFF. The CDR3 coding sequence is TGTGCCAGCAGCGCCGTTGGAGGGAGGGGTGAAAAACTGTTTTTT.

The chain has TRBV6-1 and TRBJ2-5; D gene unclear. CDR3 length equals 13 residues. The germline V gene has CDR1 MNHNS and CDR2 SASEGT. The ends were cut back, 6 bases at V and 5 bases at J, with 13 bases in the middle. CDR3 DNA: TGTGCCAGCAGCCCCATCTGGCGGGAGACCCAGTACTTC. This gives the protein CASSPIWRETQYF.

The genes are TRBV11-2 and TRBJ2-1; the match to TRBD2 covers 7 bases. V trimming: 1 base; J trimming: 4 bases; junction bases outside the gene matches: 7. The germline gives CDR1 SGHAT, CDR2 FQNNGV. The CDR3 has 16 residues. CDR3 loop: CASSLVRSGEYNEQFF. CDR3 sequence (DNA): TGTGCCAGCAGCTTAGTTCGAAGCGGGGAATACAATGAGCAGTTCTTC.

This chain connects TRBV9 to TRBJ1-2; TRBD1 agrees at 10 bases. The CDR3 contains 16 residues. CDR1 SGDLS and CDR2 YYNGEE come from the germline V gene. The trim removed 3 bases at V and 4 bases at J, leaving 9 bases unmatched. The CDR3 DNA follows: TGTGCCAGCAGCGCGGACCTGGGACAGGGGAGCTATGGCTACACCTTC. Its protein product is CASSADLGQGSYGYTF.

The chain's CDR3 is CASSLEQGEGNYGYTF. The CDR3 DNA reads as TGTGCCAGCTCATTGGAACAGGGAGAGGGTAACTATGGCTACACCTTC. This sequence joins TRBV18 and TRBJ1-2, with a possible D match to TRBD1 (6 bases). This CDR3 spans 16 amino acids. Trimming removed 5 bases from V and 1 base from J, with 17 bases in between. Germline CDR1 and CDR2: KGHSH and LQKENI.

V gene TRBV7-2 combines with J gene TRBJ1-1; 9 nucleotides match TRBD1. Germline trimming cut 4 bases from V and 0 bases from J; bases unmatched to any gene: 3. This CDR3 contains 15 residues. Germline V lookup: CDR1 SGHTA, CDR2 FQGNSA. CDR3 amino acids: CASSSTGGLNTEAFF. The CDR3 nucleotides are TGTGCCAGCAGCTCCACAGGGGGCTTGAACACTGAAGCTTTCTTT.